What follows are 27 T cell receptor beta chains derived from one specimen sequenced in a study of cytomegalovirus exposure and HLA in healthy donors (dated by TCRdb to 2015 to 2018). The library was made by the immunoSEQ multiplex PCR assay. For the multiplex PCR, a mixture combining 60 forward primers for TCR Vbeta segments and 13 reverse primers for TCR Jbeta segments was used. TCRdb carries this immuneACCESS record with in-frame sequences only. Its versions omit some clonotypes, under half of them owing to an unresolved V gene in the studies checked, with the rest unexplained. This sample gives about 130,000 clones in total; more than 80% of them show up just once. The leading ten clones occupy around 3% of the sample. Sequenced input: PBMCs. The receptors stem from a male donor in good health and CMV-seronegative.

This clone was picked up one time. V gene TRBV28 combines with J gene TRBJ1-3, with D uncertain. Germline V gives CDR1 MDHEN, CDR2 SYDVKM. CDR3 length: 15 residues. With 3 bases removed from V and 7 bases from J, the gap between germline ends came to 16 bases. CDR3 residues: CASSFLPGFSNTIYF. The CDR3 DNA reads TGTGCCAGCAGTTTCCTACCGGGATTTTCGAACACCATATATTTT.

Regarding this clone: One end of the junction varies from germline; a read error may be responsible. This rearrangement joins TRBV4-3 to TRBJ2-6; TRBD1 is a possible D gene (5 bases). Germline CDR1 is LGHNA and CDR2 is YSLEER. The CDR3 has 16 amino acids. The CDR3 DNA follows: TGCGCCAGCAGCCAAGATAGGGGTTCTGGGGCCAACGGCCTGACTTTC. It codes for CASSQDRGSGANGLTF.

Concerning this clone itself: At one end, the junction sequence differs from germline, possibly due to a read error. The chain carries TRBV14 and TRBJ2-6; D possibly corresponds to TRBD1 (6 bases). This CDR3 contains 15 residues. CDR1 is SGHDN and CDR2 is FVKESK in the germline V gene. The CDR3 sequence: CASSRQASGANGLTF. For the CDR3, the DNA is TGTGCCAGCAGTAGACAGGCCTCTGGGGCCAACGGCCTGACTTTC.

In this sample, this clone turned up once. V usage is TRBV6-5 and J usage is TRBJ2-1; 9 bases are shared with TRBD1. Germline CDR1 reads MNHEY; CDR2 reads SVGAGI. The CDR3 runs 13 residues. V gave up 7 bases and J gave up 5 bases; unmatched junction bases: 3. CDR3 loop: CASKGQGNNEQFF. CDR3 bases: TGTGCCAGCAAGGGACAGGGCAACAATGAGCAGTTCTTC.

The chain carries TRBV2 and TRBJ1-2; D unclear. This CDR3 region has 12 residues. Trimming shortened V by 8 bases and J by 4 bases, and 11 bases separated the two germline ends. The germline V gene encodes CDR1 SNHLY and CDR2 FYNNEI. CDR3 residues: CASVSAVYGYTF. The CDR3 bases are TGTGCCAGCGTAAGCGCTGTCTATGGCTACACCTTC.

With regard to this clone: The germline gene is not matched at one end of the junction; a read error may be the cause. The rearrangement joins TRBV4-2 to TRBJ2-6; 7 bases are shared with TRBD1. This CDR3 spans 18 amino acids. Germline V gene lookup returns CDR1 LGHNA and CDR2 YNFKEQ. The DNA for the CDR3 is TGTGCCAGCAGCATACGGACAGGAGCTAGCTCTGGGGCCAACGGCCTGACTTTC. Amino acids: CASSIRTGASSGANGLTF.

The CDR3 DNA is TGTGCCAGCAGCCCCGGACAGGGTCACTATGGCTACACCTTC. Its protein product is CASSPGQGHYGYTF. This chain joins TRBV4-2 and TRBJ1-2; 8 nucleotides line up with TRBD1. Per germline, CDR1 LGHNA and CDR2 YNFKEQ. V gave up 4 bases and J gave up 3 bases; unmatched junction bases: 4. This CDR3 region has 14 residues.

In this sample, this clone turned up a few times. V and J are TRBV7-2 and TRBJ2-1; TRBD1 matches at 9 bases. V shed 4 bases and J 6 bases; nucleotides not matched to a gene: 7. The CDR3 contains 15 residues. Germline CDR1 reads SGHTA; CDR2 reads FQGNSA. In DNA, the CDR3 is TGTGCCAGCAGCTCCCGGGACAGGGTAATCAATGAGCAGTTCTTC. It yields the protein CASSSRDRVINEQFF.

Turning to this clone: The junction does not match germline at one end; this may be a read error. The V and J genes are TRBV27 and TRBJ2-5, with D perhaps matching TRBD1 (6 bases). Germline lookup yields CDR1 MNHEY and CDR2 SMNVEV (reference sequence). This CDR3 is built from 14 residues. CDR3 loop: CASSISRGLETQYF. CDR3 sequence (DNA): TGTGCCAGCAGTATATCCAGGGGTTTAGAGACCCAGTACTTC.

The chain employs TRBV5-4 and TRBJ1-5; D possibly corresponds to TRBD1 (5 bases). Trimming shortened V by 1 base and J by 6 bases, and 14 bases separated the two germline ends. The V gene's germline CDR1 is SGHNT and CDR2 YYREEE (reference sequence). The CDR3 totals 15 residues. The CDR3 protein is CASSLIGEESQPQHF. Written as DNA, the CDR3 is TGTGCCAGCAGCTTGATAGGGGAAGAAAGTCAGCCCCAGCATTTT. Full variable domain (rest looked up from reference TRBV5-4 and TRBJ1-5): ETGVTQSPTHLIKTRGQQVTLRCSSQSGHNTVSWYQQALGQGPQFIFQYYREEENGRGNFPPRFSGLQFPNYSSELNVNALELDDSALYLCASSLIGEESQPQHFGDGTRLSIL.

The chain has TRBV6-6 and TRBJ1-4; the match to TRBD1 covers 9 bases. The CDR3 has 15 residues. J gave up 8 bases and V 3 bases, and 7 bases lay outside the gene matches. Per the germline V gene, CDR1 is MNHNY and CDR2 is SVGAGI (reference sequence). CDR3 in amino acids: CASSYPGTGQEKLFF. DNA of the CDR3: TGTGCCAGCAGTTATCCAGGGACAGGGCAGGAAAAACTGTTTTTT.

This clone was counted once. In DNA, the CDR3 is TGTGCCAGCAGCCAACCGGTCGGGAGGAACTATGGCTACACCTTC. Its protein product is CASSQPVGRNYGYTF. This chain joins TRBV11-2 and TRBJ1-2, with no clear D. The germline V and J ends were trimmed by 5 bases and 2 bases, with 15 bases remaining between them. CDR1 and CDR2 (germline): SGHAT, FQNNGV. This CDR3 comprises 15 residues.

This clone was seen a single time. The V gene is TRBV30, the J gene TRBJ1-1; D remains ambiguous. V lost 3 bases, J lost 0 bases, and 11 bases lay in between. This CDR3 is built from 14 residues. Germline values: CDR1 GTSNPN, CDR2 SVGIG (reference sequence). The CDR3 loop is CAWRQSRMNTEAFF. As DNA, the CDR3 is TGTGCCTGGAGACAGTCCCGAATGAACACTGAAGCTTTCTTT.

The rearrangement uses TRBV6-5 and TRBJ1-1; D is possibly TRBD1 (6 bases). The V end was cut by 6 bases, the J end by 8 bases, with 10 bases between. The CDR3 has 11 amino acids. Germline V CDR1 and CDR2: MNHEY, SVGAGI. Here the CDR3 DNA reads TGTGCCAGCAGGTCTGACAGGGAAGCTTTCTTT. Its translation is CASRSDREAFF.

V is TRBV5-5 and J is TRBJ1-2; the D gene is possibly TRBD1 (5 bases). This CDR3 has 15 amino acids. V was pared by 6 bases and J by 2 bases, with 17 bases between. Germline V gives CDR1 SGHKS, CDR2 YYEKEE (reference sequence). The CDR3 sequence is CASNRPEEGNYGYTF. The CDR3 DNA is TGTGCCAGCAACCGCCCTGAGGAGGGGAACTATGGCTACACCTTC.

V and J are TRBV6-1 and TRBJ1-2, with 7 bases that match TRBD1. CDR3 size: 12 residues. Unmatched junction bases numbered 3, after V lost 9 bases and J lost 2 bases. Per germline, CDR1 MNHNS and CDR2 SASEGT. Written as DNA, the CDR3 is TGTGCCAGTTCGGGACAGAACTATGGCTACACCTTC. Protein product: CASSGQNYGYTF.

This chain connects TRBV5-1 to TRBJ2-1; 7 bases fit TRBD1. The V gene's germline CDR1 is SGHRS and CDR2 YFSETQ. The CDR3 covers 17 residues. J lost 0 bases, V lost 0 bases, and 6 bases had no gene match. This CDR3 reads CASSLAMGQSSYNEQFF. CDR3 DNA sequence: TGCGCCAGCAGCTTGGCCATGGGACAGAGCTCCTACAATGAGCAGTTCTTC.

This clone was detected only a few times. The sample carries other DNA sequences with the same CDR3. The V call is TRBV6-5, the J call TRBJ1-5; TRBD1 matches at 7 bases. The CDR3 has 13 amino acids. Trimming cost V 2 bases and J 6 bases; bases outside gene matches: 1. The V gene's germline CDR1 is MNHEY and CDR2 SVGAGI. In DNA, the CDR3 is TGTGCCAGCAGTTACAGGGGGCCTCAGCCCCAGCATTTT. Its translation is CASSYRGPQPQHF.

This rearrangement joins TRBV27 to TRBJ2-7, with 9 bases identical to TRBD1. Per germline, CDR1 MNHEY and CDR2 SMNVEV (reference sequence). V was pared by 6 bases and J by 6 bases, with 9 bases of the junction left unmatched. The CDR3 totals 14 residues. CDR3 loop: CASRVTGGATEQYF. The CDR3 nucleotides are TGTGCCAGCAGGGTGACAGGGGGTGCGACCGAGCAGTACTTC.

The chain combines TRBV7-8 with TRBJ1-5; D might be TRBD1 (5 bases). The CDR3 consists of 15 residues. CDR1 and CDR2 (germline): SGHVS, FQNEAQ. The ends were cut back, 1 base at V and 6 bases at J, with 13 bases in the middle. The CDR3 protein is CASSLEGRVGQPQHF. The CDR3 coding sequence is TGTGCCAGCAGCTTAGAGGGCAGGGTGGGTCAGCCCCAGCATTTT.

This clone was counted once. J is TRBJ2-1 and V is TRBV6-4; 12 bases are a match to TRBD2. The ends lost 2 bases at V and 4 bases at J; junction bases unmatched: 3. The CDR3 spans 16 residues. Germline CDR1 and CDR2: MRHNA and SNTAGT. In DNA form, the CDR3 reads TGTGCCAGCAGTGACCTAGCGGGGGGGGATTACAATGAGCAGTTCTTC. Translating gives CASSDLAGGDYNEQFF.

J is TRBJ2-3 and V is TRBV19; tentatively, D is TRBD1 (6 bases). The germline V gene has CDR1 LNHDA and CDR2 SQIVND (reference sequence). Trimming pared 6 bases from V and 5 bases from J, leaving 9 bases between. The CDR3 is made up of 12 amino acids. The CDR3 region has the DNA TGTGCCAGTAGACAGGGTGGAGATACGCAGTATTTT. Translation gives CASRQGGDTQYF.

The chain carries TRBV7-6 and TRBJ1-5, with D hard to call. This CDR3 has 15 amino acids. Germline loops: CDR1 SGHVS, CDR2 FNYEAQ. Trimming stripped 1 base from V and 4 bases from J, with 11 bases between. The DNA of the CDR3 is TGTGCCAGCAGCTTAGAGAACAGCCAAAATCAGCCCCAGCATTTT. This encodes CASSLENSQNQPQHF.

This chain links TRBV7-2 with TRBJ1-4, with 7 bases that match TRBD1. Germline lookup yields CDR1 SGHTA and CDR2 FQGNSA. This CDR3 is 15 amino acids long. With V trimmed by 5 bases and J by 5 bases, 8 bases remained unmatched. The CDR3 DNA follows: TGTGCCAGCAGCATAGGGGGACAGATAAATGAAAAACTGTTTTTT. Translated: CASSIGGQINEKLFF.

The gene calls are TRBV9 and TRBJ1-2; D possibly corresponds to TRBD1 (5 bases). The CDR3 has 14 residues. The germline gives CDR1 SGDLS, CDR2 YYNGEE. V gave up 4 bases and J gave up 4 bases, with 14 bases separating them. The CDR3 spells CASSNGGELYGYTF. The DNA for the CDR3 is TGTGCCAGCAGCAACGGGGGTGAGCTCTATGGCTACACCTTC.

This clone was seen only a few times. Given a much more abundant clone one base away, this may be a read error. The CDR3 DNA sequence: TGTGCCAGCAGCTTGGCAGGGGCCAACACTGAAGCTTTCTTT. Translation: CASSLAGANTEAFF. The chain has TRBV5-6 and TRBJ1-1; weak D call: TRBD1 (6 bases). CDR3 length: 14 amino acids. Germline V gene data show CDR1 as SGHDT and CDR2 as YYEEEE. V dropped 0 bases and J dropped 2 bases, with 8 bases sitting between them.

This clone appeared a single time. V is TRBV7-9 and J is TRBJ2-7; the D gene is possibly TRBD1 (6 bases). Germline V gene sequence: CDR1 SEHNR, CDR2 FQNEAQ (reference sequence). V was pared by 6 bases and J by 5 bases, with 14 bases between. CDR3 length: 13 residues. CDR3 sequence (DNA): TGTGCCAGCAGGCCGGGCGCAGGGGACGAGCAGTACTTC. It specifies CASRPGAGDEQYF.